This record covers a single TCR beta chain. Its antigen is not known. This sample was included in a study of a mutant IDH1 vaccine in newly diagnosed glioma. Noted time point: week 35, safety follow-up. In every dose of vaccine, 300 ug of mutant IDH1 20-mer peptide was given alongside topical imiquimod. J gave up 5 bases and V 0 bases, and 6 bases lay outside the gene matches. The CDR3 is made up of 15 amino acids. Germline CDR1 is SGHTA and CDR2 is FQGNSA. TCRdb's table, derived via immunoSEQ multiplex PCR, lists solely in-frame clones and lacks some. The sample has approximately 31,000 clones, roughly 78% seen once.

V gene TRBV7-2 combines with J gene TRBJ2-7; 8 nucleotides match TRBD2. The source of this sequence is a man aged 40-49 years with glioma. Some clones in this sample may be carry-over from other donors' samples. The material was PBMCs, obtained from a glioma patient whose treatment included an IDH1 peptide vaccine. The CDR3 region has the DNA TGTGCCAGCAGCTTAGCCGGGGGGGAATCCAACGAGCAGTACTTC. Its translation: CASSLAGGESNEQYF. The entire variable domain, with the rest obtained from reference TRBV7-2 and TRBJ2-7, is as follows: GAGVSQSPSNKVTEKGKDVELRCDPISGHTALYWYRQSLGQGLEFLIYFQGNSAPDKSGLPSDRFSAERTGGSVSTLTIQRTQQEDSAVYLCASSLAGGESNEQYFGPGTRLTVT.